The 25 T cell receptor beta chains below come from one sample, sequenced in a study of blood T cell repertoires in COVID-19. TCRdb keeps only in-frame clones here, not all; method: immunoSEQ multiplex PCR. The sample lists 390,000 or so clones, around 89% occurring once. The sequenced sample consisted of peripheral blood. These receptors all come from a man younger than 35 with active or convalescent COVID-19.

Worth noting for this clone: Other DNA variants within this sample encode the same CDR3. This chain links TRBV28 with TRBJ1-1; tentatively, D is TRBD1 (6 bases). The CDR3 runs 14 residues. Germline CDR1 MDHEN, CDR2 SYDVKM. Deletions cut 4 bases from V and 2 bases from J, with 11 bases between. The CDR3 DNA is TGTGCCAGCAGTTCAACAGGGCCCAACACTGAAGCTTTCTTT. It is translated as CASSSTGPNTEAFF.

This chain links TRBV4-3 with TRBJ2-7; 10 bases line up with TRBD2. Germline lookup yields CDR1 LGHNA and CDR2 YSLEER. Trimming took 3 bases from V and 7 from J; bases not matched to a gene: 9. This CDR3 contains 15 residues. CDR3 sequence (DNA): TGCGCCAGCAGCCAGCCGGAGCGGGAGGGCCGGGAGCAGTACTTC. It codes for CASSQPEREGREQYF.

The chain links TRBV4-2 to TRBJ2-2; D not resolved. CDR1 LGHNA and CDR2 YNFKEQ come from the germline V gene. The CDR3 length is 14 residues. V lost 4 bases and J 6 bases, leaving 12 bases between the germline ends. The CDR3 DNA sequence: TGTGCCAGCAGCCGAGGTCTAGAGGCCGGGGAGCTGTTTTTT. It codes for CASSRGLEAGELFF.

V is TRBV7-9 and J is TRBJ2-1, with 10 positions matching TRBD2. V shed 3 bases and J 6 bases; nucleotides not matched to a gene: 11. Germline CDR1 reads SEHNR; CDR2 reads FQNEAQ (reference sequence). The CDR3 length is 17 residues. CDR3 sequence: CASSFLLAGDLGNEQFF. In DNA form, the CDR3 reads TGTGCCAGCAGCTTCCTTCTAGCGGGAGATTTGGGCAATGAGCAGTTCTTC. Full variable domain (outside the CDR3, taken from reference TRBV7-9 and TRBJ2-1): DTGVSQNPRHKITKRGQNVTFRCDPISEHNRLYWYRQTLGQGPEFLTYFQNEAQLEKSRLLSDRFSAERPKGSFSTLEIQRTEQGDSAMYLCASSFLLAGDLGNEQFFGPGTRLTVL.

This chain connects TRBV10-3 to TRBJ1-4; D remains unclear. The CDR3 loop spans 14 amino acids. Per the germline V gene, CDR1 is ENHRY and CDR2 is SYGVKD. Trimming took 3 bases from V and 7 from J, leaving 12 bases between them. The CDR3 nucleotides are TGTGCCATCAGTGATCAGAGGTTAGGTGAAAAACTGTTTTTT. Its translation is CAISDQRLGEKLFF.

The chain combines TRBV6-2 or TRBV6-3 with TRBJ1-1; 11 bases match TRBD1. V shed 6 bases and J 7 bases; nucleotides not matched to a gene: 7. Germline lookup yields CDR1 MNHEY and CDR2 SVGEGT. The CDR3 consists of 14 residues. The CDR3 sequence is CASSTDRGRSEAFF. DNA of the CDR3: TGTGCCAGCAGCACGGACAGGGGGCGGAGTGAAGCTTTCTTT.

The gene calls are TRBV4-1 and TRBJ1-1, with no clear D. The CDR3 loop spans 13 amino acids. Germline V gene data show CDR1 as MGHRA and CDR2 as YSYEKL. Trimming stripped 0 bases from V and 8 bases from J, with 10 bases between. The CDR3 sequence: CASSQDSQREAFF. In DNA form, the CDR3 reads TGCGCCAGCAGCCAAGATTCCCAGAGGGAAGCTTTCTTT.

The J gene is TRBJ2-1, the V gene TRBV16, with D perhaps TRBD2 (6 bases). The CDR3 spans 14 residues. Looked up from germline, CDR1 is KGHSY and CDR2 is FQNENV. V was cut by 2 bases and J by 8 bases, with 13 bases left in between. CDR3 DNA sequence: TGTGCCAGCAGCCAAGAGGTTGGGGGGTATGAGCAGTTCTTC. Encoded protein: CASSQEVGGYEQFF. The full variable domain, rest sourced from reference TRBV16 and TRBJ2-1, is GEEVAQTPKHLVRGEGQKAKLYCAPIKGHSYVFWYQQVLKNEFKFLISFQNENVFDETGMPKERFSAKCLPNSPCSLEIQATKLEDSAVYFCASSQEVGGYEQFFGPGTRLTVL.

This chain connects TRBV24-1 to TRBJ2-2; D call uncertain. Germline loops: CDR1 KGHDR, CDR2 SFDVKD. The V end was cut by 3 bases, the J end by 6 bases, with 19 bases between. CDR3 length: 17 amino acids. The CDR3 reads CATSDKRFRGFPGELFF. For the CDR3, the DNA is TGTGCCACCAGTGATAAGCGATTTCGTGGGTTCCCCGGGGAGCTGTTTTTT.

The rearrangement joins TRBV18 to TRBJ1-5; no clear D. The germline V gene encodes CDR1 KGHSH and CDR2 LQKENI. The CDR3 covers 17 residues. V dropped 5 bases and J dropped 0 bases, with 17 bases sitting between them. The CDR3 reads CASSFFSAANSNQPQHF. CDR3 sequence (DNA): TGTGCCAGCTCATTCTTCTCGGCAGCGAATAGCAATCAGCCCCAGCATTTT. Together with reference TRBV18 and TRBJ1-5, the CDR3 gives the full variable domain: NAGVMQNPRHLVRRRGQEARLRCSPMKGHSHVYWYRQLPEEGLKFMVYLQKENIIDESGMPKERFSAEFPKEGPSILRIQQVVRGDSAAYFCASSFFSAANSNQPQHFGDGTRLSIL.

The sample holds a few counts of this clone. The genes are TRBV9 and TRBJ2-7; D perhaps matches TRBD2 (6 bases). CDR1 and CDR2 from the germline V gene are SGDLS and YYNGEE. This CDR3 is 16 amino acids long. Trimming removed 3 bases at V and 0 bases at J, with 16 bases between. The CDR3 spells CASSGGTLASSYEQYF. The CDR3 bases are TGTGCCAGCAGCGGCGGTACCCTAGCGAGCTCCTACGAGCAGTACTTC.

DNA for the CDR3: TGCGCCAGCGGTGGACAGGGCAACAATGAGCAGTTCTTC. Its protein product is CASGGQGNNEQFF. The chain couples TRBV5-1 to TRBJ2-1, with TRBD1 matching over 8 bases. The J segment lost 5 bases and the V segment lost 7 bases, leaving 5 bases of the junction unmatched. Germline assignment: CDR1 SGHRS and CDR2 YFSETQ. The CDR3 covers 13 residues.

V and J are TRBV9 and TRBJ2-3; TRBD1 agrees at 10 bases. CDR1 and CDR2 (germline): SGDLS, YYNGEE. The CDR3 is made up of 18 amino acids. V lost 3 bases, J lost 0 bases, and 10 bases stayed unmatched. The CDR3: CASSDGTGALSSTDTQYF. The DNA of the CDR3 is TGTGCCAGCAGCGATGGGACAGGGGCCTTATCAAGCACAGATACGCAGTATTTT.

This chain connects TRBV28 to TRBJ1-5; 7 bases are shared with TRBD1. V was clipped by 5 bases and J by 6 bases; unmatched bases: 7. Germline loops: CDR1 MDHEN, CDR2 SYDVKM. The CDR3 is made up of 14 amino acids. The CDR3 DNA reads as TGTGCCAGCAGTAGGGGGCCGGGCCCTCAGCCCCAGCATTTT. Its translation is CASSRGPGPQPQHF.

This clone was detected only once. The DNA of the CDR3 is TGTGCCAGCAGCCGTCGGGACAGCGACAATGAAAAACTGTTTTTT. It yields the protein CASSRRDSDNEKLFF. This chain links TRBV14 with TRBJ1-4; 7 bases match TRBD1. The CDR3 contains 15 residues. The germline V gene has CDR1 SGHDN and CDR2 FVKESK. After removal of 4 bases from V and 5 bases from J, the junction contained 7 bases not matched to a gene.

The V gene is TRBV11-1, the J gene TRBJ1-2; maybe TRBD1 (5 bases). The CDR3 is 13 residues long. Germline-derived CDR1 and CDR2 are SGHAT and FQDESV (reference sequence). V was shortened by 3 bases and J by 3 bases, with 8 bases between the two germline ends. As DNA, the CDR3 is TGTGCCAGCAGCTTGAGACAGTACTATGGCTACACCTTC. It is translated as CASSLRQYYGYTF.

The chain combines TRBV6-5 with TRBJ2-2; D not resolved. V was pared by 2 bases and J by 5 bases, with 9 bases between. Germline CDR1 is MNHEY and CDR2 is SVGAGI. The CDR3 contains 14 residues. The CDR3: CASSYVAVTGELFF. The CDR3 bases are TGTGCCAGCAGTTACGTGGCGGTGACCGGGGAGCTGTTTTTT.

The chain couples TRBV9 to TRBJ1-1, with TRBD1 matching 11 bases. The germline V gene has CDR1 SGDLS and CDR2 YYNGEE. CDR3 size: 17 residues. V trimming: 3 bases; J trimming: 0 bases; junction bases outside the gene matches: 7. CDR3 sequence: CASSADRGRPLNTEAFF. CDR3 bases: TGTGCCAGCAGCGCGGACAGGGGGCGGCCGTTGAACACTGAAGCTTTCTTT.

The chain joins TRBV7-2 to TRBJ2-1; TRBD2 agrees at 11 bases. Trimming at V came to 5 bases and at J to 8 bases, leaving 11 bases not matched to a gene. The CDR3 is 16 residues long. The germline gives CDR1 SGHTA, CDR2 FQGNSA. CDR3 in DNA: TGTGCCAGCAGCGCTCGTTATAGCGGGGGGGTCGATGAGCAGTTCTTC. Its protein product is CASSARYSGGVDEQFF.

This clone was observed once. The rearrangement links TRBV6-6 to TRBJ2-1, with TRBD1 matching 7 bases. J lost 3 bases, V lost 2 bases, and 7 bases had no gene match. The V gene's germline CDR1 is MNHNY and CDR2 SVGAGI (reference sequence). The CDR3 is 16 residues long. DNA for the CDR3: TGTGCCAGCAGTTACGGGACAGCTGACTTCTACAATGAGCAGTTCTTC. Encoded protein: CASSYGTADFYNEQFF.

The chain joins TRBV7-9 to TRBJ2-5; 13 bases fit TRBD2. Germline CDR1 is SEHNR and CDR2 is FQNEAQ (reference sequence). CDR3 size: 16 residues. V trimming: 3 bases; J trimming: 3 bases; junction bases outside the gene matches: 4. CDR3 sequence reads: CASSFSGLAGKETQYF. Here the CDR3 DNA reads TGTGCCAGCAGCTTTTCGGGACTAGCGGGAAAAGAGACCCAGTACTTC.

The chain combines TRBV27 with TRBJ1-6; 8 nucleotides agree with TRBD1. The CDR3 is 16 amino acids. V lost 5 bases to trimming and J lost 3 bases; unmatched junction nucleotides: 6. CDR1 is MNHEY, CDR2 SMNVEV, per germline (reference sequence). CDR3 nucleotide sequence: TGTGCCAGCAGTCCGAGACAGGGGATCTATAATTCACCCCTCCACTTT. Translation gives CASSPRQGIYNSPLHF.

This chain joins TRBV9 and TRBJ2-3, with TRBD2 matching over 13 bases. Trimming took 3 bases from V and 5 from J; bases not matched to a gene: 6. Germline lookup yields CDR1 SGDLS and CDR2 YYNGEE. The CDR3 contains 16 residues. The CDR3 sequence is CASSASGLAGRDTQYF. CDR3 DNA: TGTGCCAGCAGCGCCTCGGGACTAGCGGGACGAGATACGCAGTATTTT. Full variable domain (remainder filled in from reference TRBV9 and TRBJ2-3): DSGVTQTPKHLITATGQRVTLRCSPRSGDLSVYWYQQSLDQGLQFLIQYYNGEERAKGNILERFSAQQFPDLHSELNLSSLELGDSALYFCASSASGLAGRDTQYFGPGTRLTVL.

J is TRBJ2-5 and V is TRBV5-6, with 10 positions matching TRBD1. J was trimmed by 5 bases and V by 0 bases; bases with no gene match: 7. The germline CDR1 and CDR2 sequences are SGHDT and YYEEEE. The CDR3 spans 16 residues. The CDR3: CASSLGPTGGGETQYF. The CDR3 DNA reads TGTGCCAGCAGCTTGGGACCGACAGGGGGCGGGGAGACCCAGTACTTC. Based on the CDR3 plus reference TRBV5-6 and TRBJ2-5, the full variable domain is DAGVTQSPTHLIKTRGQQVTLRCSPKSGHDTVSWYQQALGQGPQFIFQYYEEEERQRGNFPDRFSGHQFPNYSSELNVNALLLGDSALYLCASSLGPTGGGETQYFGPGTRLLVL.

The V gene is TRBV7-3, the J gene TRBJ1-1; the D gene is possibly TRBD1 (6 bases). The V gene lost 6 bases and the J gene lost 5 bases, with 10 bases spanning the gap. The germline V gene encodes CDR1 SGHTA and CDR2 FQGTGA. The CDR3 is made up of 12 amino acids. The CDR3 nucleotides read TGTGCCAGCAGTGGGGGCGGGACTGAAGCTTTCTTT. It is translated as CASSGGGTEAFF.